This paragraph covers one T cell receptor (beta chain) sequence. This entry comes from a study of blood T cell repertoires in COVID-19. The protocol was immunoSEQ multiplex PCR, while the TCRdb copy is restricted to in-frame clones and leaves out a portion. The sample shows some 190,000 clones, 89% of them seen only once. The V end was cut by 1 base, the J end by 6 bases, with 7 bases between. CDR1 is LGHNA and CDR2 is YNFKEQ in the germline V gene. The CDR3 runs 13 residues. The receptor was derived from a woman between 40 and 50 years old with acute COVID-19. The genes are TRBV4-2 and TRBJ1-5; D unclear. Sequenced: PBMCs or T cells enriched from blood (not recorded which). The CDR3 region has the DNA TGTGCCAGCAGCCAAGGACTAGGTCAGCCCCAGCATTTT. Its protein is CASSQGLGQPQHF.